This T cell receptor beta chain was observed in a study of T cells after yellow fever vaccination. The V gene lost 5 bases and the J gene lost 4 bases, with 11 bases spanning the gap. Germline assignment: CDR1 SGHAT and CDR2 FQNNGV. This CDR3 region has 13 residues. Findings and caveats of the study: Only a minor proportion of clonotypes was detected across both CD4 and CD8 compartments. The booster response re-showed most primary clones: roughly 97% CD4, approximately 90% CD8.

Worth noting for this clonotype: Its antigen remains unknown.

Universal primer sites and UMIs were introduced during 5'RACE template-switching synthesis of TCR cDNA. TCRdb passed the 5' RACE reads through MiXCR, listing each CDR3 protein once. The data show approximately 300,000 distinct CDR3 sequences, with approximately 12% seen just once and about 3.5% held by the top ten. This clonotype was obtained from a man between 18 and 29 years old who received the YFV17D yellow fever vaccine. J is TRBJ1-1 and V is TRBV11-2, with D unresolved. The specimen comprised CD4+ T cells sorted from PBMCs, sampled 45 days after the yellow fever booster vaccination. CDR3 sequence (DNA): TGTGCCAGCAGCCAACGACCAAGCACTGAAGCTTTCTTT. It yields the protein CASSQRPSTEAFF.